This TCR beta chain came from a study of cytomegalovirus exposure and HLA in healthy donors (dated by TCRdb to between 2016 and 2019). Concerning the study at large: In an earlier analysis of roughly 500 of the donors, approximately 300 Gb of sequence data and 100 million or so unique TCR beta sequences from about 179 million T cells were reported. An early release that covered about 640 HLA-typed donors contained 300 to 350 gigabases of sequencing data and roughly 84 million unique TCR sequences. Donor age, sex, ethnicity and CMV serostatus were compiled together with the repertoire data. The study profiled the T cell repertoires of fewer than 850 subjects by immunosequencing and related them to cytomegalovirus serostatus. To study patterns of TCR occurrence, a later analysis re-analyzed previously published TCR beta repertoires from 500 to 850 donors and added high-resolution HLA genotyping. The later analysis used no new phenotypic data to find candidate immune exposures, relying instead on TCR beta sequences and their occurrence across donors. In a later genetic analysis, genome-wide SNP genotypes for about 65% of the roughly 670 donors were used, and that subset was treated as a discovery cohort. The study was designed to test whether signatures of past pathogen exposure could be identified by cataloging public T cell receptors. To decide whether each TCR beta V gene segment behaved as functional or pseudogenic, an earlier analysis of approximately 590 of the donors relied on high-throughput TCR beta sequencing. HLA typing covered class I and class II loci at four-digit resolution. Several DR-DQ haplotypes were handled as single units for association and clustering because linkage in the cohort was strong. High-throughput TCR immunosequencing, statistical association of individual TCRs with disease status, and machine learning were combined to predict cytomegalovirus infection status. The genetic ancestry cluster associated with self-reported Caucasian donors included roughly four fifths of the roughly 360 genotyped donors. In addition to the first cohort of roughly 670 subjects, a separate validation cohort of 120 different subjects was used. Among some 410 genotyped donors of the cohort, an average of about 220,000 unique TCR beta nucleotide sequences was sequenced per donor, of which 15% to 20% were non-productive. All discovery cohort repertoires had been generated on a single sequencing platform. The number of typed donors differed by locus: roughly 620-640 for A, B, C, DRB1 and DQB1; approximately 530 for DQA1; 606 for DPA1; and about 450 for DPB1.

Comment on this clone: Its antigen is unknown. Per-nucleotide qualities are absent, and no much larger clonotype sits a single base away.

In total, 630 or so healthy bone marrow donors made up the cohort. At the time of sampling, every cohort member was nominally healthy, though immune exposures that went unrecorded were likely present. The donor tested CMV seronegative and was one of the 352 seronegative cohort members. A peripheral blood sample was collected from each donor, and TCR beta sequencing was performed on peripheral blood mononuclear cells. Genomic DNA was extracted from the blood cell samples with the Qiagen DNeasy Blood Extraction Kit. The library was produced with the immunoSEQ multiplex PCR assay. For the multiplex PCR, a mixture combining 60 forward primers for TCR Vbeta segments and 13 reverse primers for TCR Jbeta segments was used. The CDR3 region of rearranged TCR beta genes was amplified from genomic DNA by a multiplex PCR assay. The Illumina HiSeq System was used to sequence the amplified TCR beta libraries as 87-base-pair reads. In the original analysis: In a later analysis, tens of millions of unique TCR beta chains were counted across the 666 repertoires, and approximately 11 million of these chains were shared by at least two donors. Raw reads were error-corrected and collapsed into unique sequences with a nearest-neighbor algorithm that merged closely related sequences to remove PCR and sequencing errors. To assign V, D and J gene segments, CDR3 sequences were aligned to IMGT reference sequences. For a sequence to be retained, at least a six-nucleotide match to both a V gene segment and a J gene segment was required. Rearrangements were classified as productive when the CDR3 lacked stop codons and remained in frame with V and J, and all other rearrangements were classified as non-productive. Following IMGT convention, CDR3 was defined as the stretch from the second conserved V-encoded cysteine to the conserved J-encoded phenylalanine. Sequences without an unambiguous match to a single V gene segment were excluded from the earlier analysis of 500 to 700 of the donors. In an earlier analysis of a few hundred of the donors, a V segment was called functional when productive rearrangements were above 56.7%, and segregating when the standard deviation between donors exceeded 5%. A statistical classification framework was built to diagnose cytomegalovirus status from the catalog of TCR beta chain sequences. A later analysis assigned V and J genes by comparing TCR nucleotide sequences with IMGT/GENE-DB human TR gene sequences. The TCRdist pipeline was used in a later analysis to assign CDR3 sequences and most-parsimonious VDJ recombination scenarios. In a later analysis, each TCR beta chain was defined by its CDR3 amino acid sequence together with its V-gene family, and reads lacking a unique V-gene family were excluded. A later analysis removed 550 to 650 highly shared, low-generation-probability nucleotide sequences to deal with suspected cross-contamination and a sequencing artifact. A later analysis calculated a clonal expansion index for each public chain from normalized within-repertoire ranks of inferred template counts. Generation probabilities in a later analysis came from a VDJ recombination model fitted to out-of-frame rearrangements, and those results were checked against IGoR. Hypergeometric tests were used in a later analysis to score TCR-TCR, TCR-HLA and TCR-CMV co-occurrence, with a repertoire-size bias correction applied to the TCR pairs. False discovery rates were estimated in a later analysis by permuting HLA or CMV assignments 20 times. In a later analysis, co-occurring TCRs were grouped using DBSCAN, with TCRdist sequence similarity added in when clustering inside HLA-allele-positive subsets. Repertoires with fewer than 30,000 or more than 120,000 public chains were left out of co-occurrence clustering, as were roughly five repertoires with anomalous nucleotide sharing. Drawn from immuneACCESS, this table holds only the in-frame rearrangements with V and J called that TCRdb kept. Clones are partly lost; checked studies trace under half to an unresolved V gene and leave the rest unexplained. The D gene and trimming were derived from the DNA, and the V and J assignments and clone size from that table. This sample lists around 100,000 clones; less than 70% were detected once. The ten largest clones capture about 2.2% of the sample.

Germline trimming: 0 bases from V, 3 bases from J; junction bases outside gene matches: 8. Sequences SNHLY (CDR1) and FYNNEI (CDR2) are obtained from the germline V gene. The CDR3 runs 16 residues from the cysteine to the phenylalanine. This entry keeps only the CDR3 DNA: 48 bases, framed from base 1. Paper-wide results and their limitations: Because the 87-base-pair reads could not distinguish some IMGT-functional V segments, including TRBV6-2 and TRBV6-3, those segments were excluded. Specific HLA alleles were associated with 15,000 to 20,000 TCR beta sequences at a false discovery rate of 0.05 in a later analysis. It was suggested by the authors that the approach could potentially be generalized to other disease states and immunological phenotypes. Assigning TCR associations to individual alleles was difficult when HLA alleles, especially DR and DQ, strongly co-occurred. Compared with the approximately 700-donor mean, donors in an Asian-associated ancestry cluster had fewer N-insertions in productive TCRs, according to a later genetic analysis. In a later genetic analysis, a missense DCLRE1C variant was associated with V-gene and J-gene trimming of TCR beta chains, and the association was replicated in an independent cohort. Roughly uniform sequencing depth across donors was assumed in presence/absence analyses, although this assumption may not hold. In an earlier analysis of some 540 of the donors, most TCR beta V segments appeared in productive rearrangements about 90% or about 30% of the time, broadly matching IMGT annotations. A total of fewer than 200 TCR beta chains were listed by the study as associated with cytomegalovirus. Linkage disequilibrium might explain the correlated functional status among segregating V segments, but an unknown experimental factor could not be excluded. Because some donors lacked HLA typing at each locus, the association tests relied only on the typed subset. The sequencing pipeline was judged likely to have produced a cluster of highly shared sequence variants as a technical artifact. A few of the identified cytomegalovirus-associated TCR beta chains were confirmed in vitro to be specific for cytomegalovirus antigens. Only TCR beta chains were sequenced in this cohort, and the absence of alpha or paired-chain data limited detectable features. A later analysis found that most CMV-associated TCR beta chains appeared HLA-restricted, with HLA associations seemingly driven largely by CMV exposure. The classifier was reported to diagnose cytomegalovirus status with high specificity and sensitivity in both the original and validation cohorts. A later analysis reported that several top co-occurrence clusters appeared linked to parvovirus B19, influenza, CMV and Epstein-Barr virus. Compared with equally common non-associated chains, HLA-associated TCR beta chains in a later analysis were more clonally expanded and had lower generation probabilities. A further reported finding was that TCR beta sequences accurately predicted the HLA-A and HLA-B alleles for most subjects in the first cohort. The earlier analysis of some 560 of the donors excluded over 15 rarely observed V segments, including chromosome 9 orphons, because counts were too low. Most TCR sequences were seen in very few donors, while some public TCRs were found in many individuals. For the cohort, immune exposure information was limited to CMV serostatus. A later analysis found that TCR association rates varied across HLA loci, with DRB1 alleles showing the most associated TCRs and HLA-C alleles the fewest.

The V and J segments used are TRBV2 and TRBJ2-7, with 7 central nucleotides matching TRBD1. The sequencing input was PBMCs. The receptor was derived from a woman younger than 45 in good health and CMV-seronegative. CDR3 region: CASSEAPGQKIYEQYF. The sequenced DNA: TGTGCCAGCAGTGAAGCCCCGGGACAGAAAATCTACGAGCAGTACTTC. Joined to the reference TRBV2 and TRBJ2-7 proteins, this CDR3 gives the full variable domain: EPEVTQTPSHQVTQMGQEVILRCVPISNHLYFYWYRQILGQKVEFLVSFYNNEISEKSEIFDDQFSVERPDGSNFTLKIRSTKLEDSAMYFCASSEAPGQKIYEQYFGPGTRLTVT.